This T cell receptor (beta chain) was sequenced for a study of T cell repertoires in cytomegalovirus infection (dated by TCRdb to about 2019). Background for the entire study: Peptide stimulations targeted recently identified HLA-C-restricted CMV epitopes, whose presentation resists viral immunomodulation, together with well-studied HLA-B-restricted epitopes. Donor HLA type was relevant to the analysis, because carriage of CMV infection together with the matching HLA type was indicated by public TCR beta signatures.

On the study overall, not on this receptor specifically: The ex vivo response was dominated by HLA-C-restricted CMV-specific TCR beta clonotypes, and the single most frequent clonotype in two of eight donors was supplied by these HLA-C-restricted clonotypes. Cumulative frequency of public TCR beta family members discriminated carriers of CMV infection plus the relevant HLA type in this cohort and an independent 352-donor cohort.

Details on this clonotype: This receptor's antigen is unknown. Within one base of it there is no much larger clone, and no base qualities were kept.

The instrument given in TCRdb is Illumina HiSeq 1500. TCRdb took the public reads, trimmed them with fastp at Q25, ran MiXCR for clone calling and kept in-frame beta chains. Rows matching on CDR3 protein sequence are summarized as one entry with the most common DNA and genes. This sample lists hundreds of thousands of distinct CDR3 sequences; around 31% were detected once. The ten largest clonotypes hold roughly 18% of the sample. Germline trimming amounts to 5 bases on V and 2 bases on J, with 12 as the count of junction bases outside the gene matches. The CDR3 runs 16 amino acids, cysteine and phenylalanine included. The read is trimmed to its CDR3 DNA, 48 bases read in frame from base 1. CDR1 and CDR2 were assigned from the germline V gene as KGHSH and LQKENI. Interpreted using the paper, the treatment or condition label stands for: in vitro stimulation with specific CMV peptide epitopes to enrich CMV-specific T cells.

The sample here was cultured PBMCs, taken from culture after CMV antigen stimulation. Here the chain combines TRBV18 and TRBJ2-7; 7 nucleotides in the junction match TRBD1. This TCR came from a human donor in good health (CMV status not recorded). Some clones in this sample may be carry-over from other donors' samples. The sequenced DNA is TGTGCCAGCTCATCAAGGTCGCAGGGGGTAACCTACGAGCAGTACTTC. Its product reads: CASSSRSQGVTYEQYF.